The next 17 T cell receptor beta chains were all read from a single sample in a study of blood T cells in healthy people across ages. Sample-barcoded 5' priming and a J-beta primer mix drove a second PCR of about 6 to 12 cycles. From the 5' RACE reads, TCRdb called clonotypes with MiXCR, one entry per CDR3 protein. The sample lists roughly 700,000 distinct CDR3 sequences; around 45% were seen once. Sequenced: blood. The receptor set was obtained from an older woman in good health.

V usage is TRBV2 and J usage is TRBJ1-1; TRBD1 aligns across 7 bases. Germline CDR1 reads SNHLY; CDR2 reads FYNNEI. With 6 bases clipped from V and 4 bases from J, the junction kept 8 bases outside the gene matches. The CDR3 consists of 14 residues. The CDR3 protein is CASRKTGSGTEAFF. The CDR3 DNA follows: TGTGCCAGCAGGAAGACAGGGTCGGGCACTGAAGCTTTCTTT. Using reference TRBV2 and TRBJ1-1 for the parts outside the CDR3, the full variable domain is EPEVTQTPSHQVTQMGQEVILRCVPISNHLYFYWYRQILGQKVEFLVSFYNNEISEKSEIFDDQFSVERPDGSNFTLKIRSTKLEDSAMYFCASRKTGSGTEAFFGQGTRLTVV.

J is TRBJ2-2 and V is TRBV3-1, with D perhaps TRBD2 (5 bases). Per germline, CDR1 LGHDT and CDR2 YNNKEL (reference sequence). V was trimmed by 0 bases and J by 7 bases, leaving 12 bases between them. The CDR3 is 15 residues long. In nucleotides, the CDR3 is TGTGCCAGCAGCCAAGATGAACGGGATATCGGGGAGCTGTTTTTT. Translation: CASSQDERDIGELFF.

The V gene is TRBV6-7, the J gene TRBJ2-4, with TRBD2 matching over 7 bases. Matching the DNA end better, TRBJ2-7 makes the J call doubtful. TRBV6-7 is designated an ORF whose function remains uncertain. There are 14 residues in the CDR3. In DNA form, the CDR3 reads TGTGCCAGCAGTGATCGGGGGGATGCCTACGAGCAGTACTTC. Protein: CASSDRGDAYEQYF.

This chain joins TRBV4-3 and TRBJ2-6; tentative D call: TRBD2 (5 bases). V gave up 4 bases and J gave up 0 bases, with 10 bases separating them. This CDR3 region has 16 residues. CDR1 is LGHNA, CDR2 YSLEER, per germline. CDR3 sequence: CASSPPGSSGANVLTF. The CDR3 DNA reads TGCGCCAGCAGCCCTCCGGGAAGCTCTGGGGCCAACGTCCTGACTTTC.

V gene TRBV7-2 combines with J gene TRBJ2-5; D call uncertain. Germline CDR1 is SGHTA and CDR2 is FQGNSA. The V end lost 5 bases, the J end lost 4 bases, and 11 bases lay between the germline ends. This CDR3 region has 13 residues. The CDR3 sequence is CASSPTVTETQYF. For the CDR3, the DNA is TGTGCCAGCAGCCCGACCGTAACAGAGACCCAGTACTTC.

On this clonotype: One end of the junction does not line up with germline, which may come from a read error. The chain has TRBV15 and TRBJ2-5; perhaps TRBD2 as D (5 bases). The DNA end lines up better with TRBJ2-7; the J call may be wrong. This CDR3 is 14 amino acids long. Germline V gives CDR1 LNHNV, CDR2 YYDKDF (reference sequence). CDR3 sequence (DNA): TGTGCCACCAGCAGAGGAGGGAACTCCAACGAGCAGTACTTC. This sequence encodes CATSRGGNSNEQYF.

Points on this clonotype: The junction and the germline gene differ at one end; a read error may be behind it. CDR3: CASSPSSGRNADTEYF. The CDR3 DNA follows: TGTGCCAGCAGCCCATCAAGCGGAAGGAACGCAGATACGGAGTATTTT. This chain joins TRBV12-3 or TRBV12-4 and TRBJ2-3, with D possibly being TRBD2 (5 bases). The CDR3 runs 16 residues.

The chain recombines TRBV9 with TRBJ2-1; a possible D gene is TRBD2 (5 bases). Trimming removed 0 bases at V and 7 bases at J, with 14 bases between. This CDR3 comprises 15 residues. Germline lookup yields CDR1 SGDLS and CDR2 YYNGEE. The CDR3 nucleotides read TGTGCCAGCAGCGTAGTCAGACTATCTGGTAATGAGCAGTTCTTC. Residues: CASSVVRLSGNEQFF.

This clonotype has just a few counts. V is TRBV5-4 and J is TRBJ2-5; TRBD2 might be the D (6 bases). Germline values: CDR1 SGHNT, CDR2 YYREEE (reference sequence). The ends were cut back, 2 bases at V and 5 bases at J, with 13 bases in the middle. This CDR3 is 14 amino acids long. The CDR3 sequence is CASSLPGVEETQYF. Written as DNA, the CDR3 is TGTGCCAGCAGCTTACCGGGAGTCGAGGAGACCCAGTACTTC.

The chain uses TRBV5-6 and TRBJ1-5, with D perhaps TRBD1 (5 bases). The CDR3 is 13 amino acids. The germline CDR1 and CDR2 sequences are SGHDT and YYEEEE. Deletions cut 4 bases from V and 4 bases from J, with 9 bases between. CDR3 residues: CASSLRTNQPQHF. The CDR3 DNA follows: TGTGCCAGCAGCCTCCGGACAAATCAGCCCCAGCATTTT.

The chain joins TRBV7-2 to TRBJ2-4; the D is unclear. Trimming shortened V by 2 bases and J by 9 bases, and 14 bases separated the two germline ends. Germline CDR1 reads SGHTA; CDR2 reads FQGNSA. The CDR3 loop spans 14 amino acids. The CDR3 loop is CASSLSGQLGIQYF. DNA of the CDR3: TGTGCCAGCAGCTTATCCGGTCAGCTAGGCATTCAGTACTTC.

CDR3 loop: CSVPRQGYGYTF. CDR3 in DNA: TGCAGCGTTCCCCGACAGGGGTATGGCTACACCTTC. The J gene is TRBJ1-2, the V gene TRBV29-1; 8 bases line up with TRBD1. V trimming: 5 bases; J trimming: 5 bases; junction bases outside the gene matches: 4. Germline CDR1 reads SQVTM; CDR2 reads ANQGSEA. The CDR3 extends over 12 amino acids.

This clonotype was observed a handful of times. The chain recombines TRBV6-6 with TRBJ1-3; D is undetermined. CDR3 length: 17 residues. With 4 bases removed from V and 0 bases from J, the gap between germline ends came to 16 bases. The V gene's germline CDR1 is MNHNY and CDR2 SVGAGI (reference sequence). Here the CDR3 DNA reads TGTGCCAGCAGTTCCGGTCCTACGCCGAACTCTGGAAACACCATATATTTT. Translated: CASSSGPTPNSGNTIYF.

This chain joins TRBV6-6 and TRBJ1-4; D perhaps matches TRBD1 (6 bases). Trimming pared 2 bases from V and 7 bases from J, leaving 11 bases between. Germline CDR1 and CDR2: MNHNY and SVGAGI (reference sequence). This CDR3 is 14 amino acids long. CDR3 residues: CASSYGGRGEKLFF. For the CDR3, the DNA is TGTGCCAGCAGTTACGGGGGCAGGGGTGAAAAACTGTTTTTT.

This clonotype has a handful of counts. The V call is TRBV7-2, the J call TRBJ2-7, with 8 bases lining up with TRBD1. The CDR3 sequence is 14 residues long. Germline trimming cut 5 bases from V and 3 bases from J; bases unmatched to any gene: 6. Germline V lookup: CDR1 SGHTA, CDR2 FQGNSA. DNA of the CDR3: TGTGCCAGCAGCATCTGGACAGGGTTCTACGAGCAGTACTTC. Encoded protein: CASSIWTGFYEQYF.

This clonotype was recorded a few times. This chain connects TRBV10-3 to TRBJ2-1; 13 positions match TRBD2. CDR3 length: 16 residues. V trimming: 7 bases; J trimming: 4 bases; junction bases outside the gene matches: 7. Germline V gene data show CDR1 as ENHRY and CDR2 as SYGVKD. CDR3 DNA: TGTGCCATCAACCCGGGACTAGCGGGGCCTTACAATGAGCAGTTCTTC. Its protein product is CAINPGLAGPYNEQFF.

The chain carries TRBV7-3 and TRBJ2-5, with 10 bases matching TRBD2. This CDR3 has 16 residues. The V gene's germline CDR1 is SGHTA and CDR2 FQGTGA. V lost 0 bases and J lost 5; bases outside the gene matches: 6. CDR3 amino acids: CASSLTASGSSETQYF. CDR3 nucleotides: TGTGCCAGCAGCTTAACGGCTAGCGGGAGCTCTGAGACCCAGTACTTC.